This TCR beta chain was captured in a study of PD-L1 blockade in urothelial cancer. Specified time point: pretreatment peripheral blood. Germline trimming cut 4 bases from V and 2 bases from J; bases unmatched to any gene: 5. Germline CDR1 and CDR2: MNHEY and SVGAGI. CDR3 length equals 14 residues. Sequenced by immunoSEQ multiplex PCR; TCRdb stores in-frame clones only, minus some. Of about 86,000 clones listed, around 85% were seen once; the top ten hold roughly 14%. This receptor was obtained from a man aged 55 to 70 with urothelial cancer. This chain connects TRBV6-5 to TRBJ2-7; 7 nucleotides match TRBD1. Specimen: PBMCs, collected around atezolizumab (anti-PD-L1) treatment. CDR3: CASSFGQATYEQYF. DNA of the CDR3: TGTGCCAGCAGTTTCGGACAGGCGACCTACGAGCAGTACTTC.